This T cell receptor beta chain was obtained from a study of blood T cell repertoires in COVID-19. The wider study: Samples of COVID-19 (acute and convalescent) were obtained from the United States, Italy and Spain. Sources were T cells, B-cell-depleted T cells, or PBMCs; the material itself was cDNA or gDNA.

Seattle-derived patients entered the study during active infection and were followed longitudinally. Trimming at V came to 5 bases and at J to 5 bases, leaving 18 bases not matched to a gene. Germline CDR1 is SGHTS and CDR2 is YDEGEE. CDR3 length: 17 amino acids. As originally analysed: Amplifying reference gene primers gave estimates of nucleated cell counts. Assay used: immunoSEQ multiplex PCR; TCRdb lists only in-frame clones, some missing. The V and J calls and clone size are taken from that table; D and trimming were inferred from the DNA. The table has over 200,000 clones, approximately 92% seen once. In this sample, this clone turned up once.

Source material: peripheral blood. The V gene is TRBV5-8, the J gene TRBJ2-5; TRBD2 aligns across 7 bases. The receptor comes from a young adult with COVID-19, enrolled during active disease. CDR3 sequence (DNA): TGTGCCAGCAGTCTTCTCGCGGGAGCCCACGGAGTGGAGACCCAGTACTTC. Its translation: CASSLLAGAHGVETQYF.